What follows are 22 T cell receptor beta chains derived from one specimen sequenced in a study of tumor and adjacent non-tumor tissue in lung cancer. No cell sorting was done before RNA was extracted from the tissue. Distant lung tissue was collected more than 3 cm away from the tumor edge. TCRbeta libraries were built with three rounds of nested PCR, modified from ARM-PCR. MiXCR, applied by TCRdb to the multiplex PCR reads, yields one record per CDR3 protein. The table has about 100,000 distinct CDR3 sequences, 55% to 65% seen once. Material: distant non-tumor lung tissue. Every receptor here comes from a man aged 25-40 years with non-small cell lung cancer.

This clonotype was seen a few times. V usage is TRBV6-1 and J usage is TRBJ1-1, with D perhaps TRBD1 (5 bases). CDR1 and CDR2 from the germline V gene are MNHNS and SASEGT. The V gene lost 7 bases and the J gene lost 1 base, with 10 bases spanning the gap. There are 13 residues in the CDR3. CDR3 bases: TGTGCCAGCACCTTGACAGAGAACACTGAAGCTTTCTTT. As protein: CASTLTENTEAFF.

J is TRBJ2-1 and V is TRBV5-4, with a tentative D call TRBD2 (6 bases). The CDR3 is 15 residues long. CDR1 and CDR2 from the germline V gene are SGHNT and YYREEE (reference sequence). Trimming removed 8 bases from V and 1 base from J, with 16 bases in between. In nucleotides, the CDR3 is TGTGCCAGGAGTTGGAGGGAAGGGTCCTACAATGAGCAGTTCTTC. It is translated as CARSWREGSYNEQFF.

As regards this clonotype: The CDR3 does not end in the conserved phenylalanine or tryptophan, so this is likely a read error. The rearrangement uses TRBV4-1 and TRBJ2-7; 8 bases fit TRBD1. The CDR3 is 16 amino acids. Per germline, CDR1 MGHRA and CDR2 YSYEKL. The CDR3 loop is CANSQGPTGGTYEQYL. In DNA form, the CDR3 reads TGCGCCAACAGCCAGGGACCTACAGGGGGGACCTACGAGCAGTACCTC.

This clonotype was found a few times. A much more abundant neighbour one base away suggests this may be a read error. The DNA for the CDR3 is TGCAGTGCTAGGATAGACTCGAACACTGAAGCTTTCTTT. It is translated as CSARIDSNTEAFF. The chain has TRBV20-1 and TRBJ1-1; D remains ambiguous. The V end lost 3 bases, the J end lost 1 base, and 9 bases lay between the germline ends. The CDR3 has 13 amino acids. Germline V lookup: CDR1 DFQATT, CDR2 SNEGSKA (reference sequence).

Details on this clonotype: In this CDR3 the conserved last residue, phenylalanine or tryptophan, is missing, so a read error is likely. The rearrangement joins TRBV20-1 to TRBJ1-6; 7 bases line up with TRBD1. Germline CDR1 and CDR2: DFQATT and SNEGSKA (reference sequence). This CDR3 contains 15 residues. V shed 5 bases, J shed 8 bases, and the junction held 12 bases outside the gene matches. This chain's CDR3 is CSASIPGQYDSPLHI. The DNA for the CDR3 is TGCAGTGCTTCAATACCGGGACAGTATGATTCACCCCTCCACATT.

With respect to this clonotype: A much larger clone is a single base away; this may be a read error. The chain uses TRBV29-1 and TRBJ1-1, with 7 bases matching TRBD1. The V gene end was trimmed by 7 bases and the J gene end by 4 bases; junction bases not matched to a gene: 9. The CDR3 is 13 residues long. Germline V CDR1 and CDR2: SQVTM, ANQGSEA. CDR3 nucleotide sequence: TGCAGCGCCGTAACAGGGGCGAGCACTGAAGCTTTCTTT. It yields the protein CSAVTGASTEAFF.

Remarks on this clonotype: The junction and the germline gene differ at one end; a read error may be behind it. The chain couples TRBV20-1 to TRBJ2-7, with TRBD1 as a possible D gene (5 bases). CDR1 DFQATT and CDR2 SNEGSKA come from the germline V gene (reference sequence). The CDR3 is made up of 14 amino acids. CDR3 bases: TGCAGTGCTACACGGACAAAGAGCTCCTACGATCAGTACTTC. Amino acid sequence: CSATRTKSSYDQYF.

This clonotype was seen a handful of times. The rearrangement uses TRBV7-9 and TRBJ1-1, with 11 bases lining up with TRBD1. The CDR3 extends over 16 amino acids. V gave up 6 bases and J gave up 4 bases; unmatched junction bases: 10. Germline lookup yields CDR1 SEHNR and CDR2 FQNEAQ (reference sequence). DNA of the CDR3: TGTGCCAGCAGGACCCCGGGACAGGGGGGTTTCACTGAAGCTTTCTTT. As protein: CASRTPGQGGFTEAFF.

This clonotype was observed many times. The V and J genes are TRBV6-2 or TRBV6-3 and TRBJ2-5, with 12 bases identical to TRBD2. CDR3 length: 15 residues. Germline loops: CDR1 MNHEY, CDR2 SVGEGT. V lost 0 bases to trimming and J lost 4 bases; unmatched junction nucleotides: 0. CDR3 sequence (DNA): TGTGCCAGCAGTTACTCGACTAGCGGGGGAGAGACCCAGTACTTC. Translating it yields CASSYSTSGGETQYF.

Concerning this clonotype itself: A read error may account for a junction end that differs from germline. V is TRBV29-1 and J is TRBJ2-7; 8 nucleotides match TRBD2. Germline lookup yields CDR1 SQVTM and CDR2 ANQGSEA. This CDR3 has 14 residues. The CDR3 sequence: CSVDSGTSPYEQYF. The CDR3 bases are TGTAGCGTTGACTCCGGGACTAGTCCTTACGAGCAGTACTTC.

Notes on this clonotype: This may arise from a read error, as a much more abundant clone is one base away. The CDR3 spells CASSSRGGLAGDEAPRTTDTQYF. The CDR3 nucleotides are TGTGCCAGCAGTTCTAGAGGGGGCCTAGCGGGAGATGAGGCCCCACGTACAACAGATACGCAGTATTTT. The chain couples TRBV6-2 or TRBV6-3 to TRBJ2-3; TRBD2 aligns across 10 bases. The V gene end was trimmed by 4 bases and the J gene end by 3 bases; junction bases not matched to a gene: 28. This CDR3 comprises 23 residues. The germline V gene has CDR1 MNHEY and CDR2 SVGEGT.

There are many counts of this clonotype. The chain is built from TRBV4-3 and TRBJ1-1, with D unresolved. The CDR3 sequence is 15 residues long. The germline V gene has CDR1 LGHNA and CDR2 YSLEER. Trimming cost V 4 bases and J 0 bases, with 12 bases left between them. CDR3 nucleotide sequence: TGCGCCAGCAGCCCCGAAAGGGCCCTGAACACTGAAGCTTTCTTT. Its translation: CASSPERALNTEAFF.

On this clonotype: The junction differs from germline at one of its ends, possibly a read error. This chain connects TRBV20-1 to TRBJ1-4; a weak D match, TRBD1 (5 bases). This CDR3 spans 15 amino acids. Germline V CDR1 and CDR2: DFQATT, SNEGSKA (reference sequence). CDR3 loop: CNAPHSGATNEKLFF. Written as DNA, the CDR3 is TGCAATGCTCCACACAGCGGGGCGACTAATGAAAAACTGTTTTTT.

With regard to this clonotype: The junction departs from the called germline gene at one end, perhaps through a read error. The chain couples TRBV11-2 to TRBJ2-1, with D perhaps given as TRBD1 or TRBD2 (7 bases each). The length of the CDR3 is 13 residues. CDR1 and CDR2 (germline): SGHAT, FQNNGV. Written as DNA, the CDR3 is TGTGCCAGCAGGCTAACAGGGGAGGGTGAGCGGTTCTTC. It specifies CASRLTGEGERFF.

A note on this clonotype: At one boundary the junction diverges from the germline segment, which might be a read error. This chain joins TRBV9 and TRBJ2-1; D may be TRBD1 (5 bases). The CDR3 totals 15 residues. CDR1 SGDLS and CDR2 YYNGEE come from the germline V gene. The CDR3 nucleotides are TGTGCCAACAGCGTAGGTGGGGCTTCCTACAATGAGCAGTTCTTC. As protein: CANSVGGASYNEQFF.

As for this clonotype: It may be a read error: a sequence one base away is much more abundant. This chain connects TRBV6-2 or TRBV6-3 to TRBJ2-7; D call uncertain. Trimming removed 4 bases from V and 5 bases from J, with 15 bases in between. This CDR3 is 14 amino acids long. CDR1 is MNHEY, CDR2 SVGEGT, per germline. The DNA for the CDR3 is TGTGCCAGCAGTTTCTCGAAGGGTAGGCACGAGCAGTACTTC. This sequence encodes CASSFSKGRHEQYF.

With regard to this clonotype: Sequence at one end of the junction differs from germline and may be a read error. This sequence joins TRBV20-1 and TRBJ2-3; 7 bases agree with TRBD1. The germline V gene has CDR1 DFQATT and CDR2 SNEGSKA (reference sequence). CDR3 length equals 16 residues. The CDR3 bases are TGCAGTGCCAGAGGGGACAGTCATACTAACACAAATACGCAGTATTTT. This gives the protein CSARGDSHTNTNTQYF.

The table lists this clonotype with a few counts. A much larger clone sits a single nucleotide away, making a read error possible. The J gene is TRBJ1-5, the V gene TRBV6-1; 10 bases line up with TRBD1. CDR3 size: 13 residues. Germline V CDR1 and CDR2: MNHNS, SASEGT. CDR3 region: CANSETGGVGQHF. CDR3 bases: TGTGCCAACAGTGAGACAGGGGGCGTGGGCCAGCATTTT.

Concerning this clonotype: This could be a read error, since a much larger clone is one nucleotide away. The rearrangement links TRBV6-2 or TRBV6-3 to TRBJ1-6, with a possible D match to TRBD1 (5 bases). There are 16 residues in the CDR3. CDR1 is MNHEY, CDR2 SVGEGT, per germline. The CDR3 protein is CVSSPTDGGNNSPLHF. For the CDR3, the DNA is TGTGTCAGCAGCCCTACGGACGGGGGTAATAATTCACCCCTCCACTTT.

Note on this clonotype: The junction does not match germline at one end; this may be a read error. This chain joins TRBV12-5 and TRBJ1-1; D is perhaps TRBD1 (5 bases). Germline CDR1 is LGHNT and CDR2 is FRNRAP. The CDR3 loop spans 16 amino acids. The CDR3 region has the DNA TGTGCCAGTGGTCCACCGCTCCGGCAGGGCAGTGCTGAAGCTTTCTTT. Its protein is CASGPPLRQGSAEAFF.

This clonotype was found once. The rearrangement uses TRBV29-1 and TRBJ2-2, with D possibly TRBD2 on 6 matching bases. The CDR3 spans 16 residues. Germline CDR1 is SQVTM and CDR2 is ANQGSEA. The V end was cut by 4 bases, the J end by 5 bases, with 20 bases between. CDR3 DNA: TGCAGCGTTGGTCATACGGGAGTTGTTCTGACCGGGGAGCTGTTTTTT. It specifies CSVGHTGVVLTGELFF.

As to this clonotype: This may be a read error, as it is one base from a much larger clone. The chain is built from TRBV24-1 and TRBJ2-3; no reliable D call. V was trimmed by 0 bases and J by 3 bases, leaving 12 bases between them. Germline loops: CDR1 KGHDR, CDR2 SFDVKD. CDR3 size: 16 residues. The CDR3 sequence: CATSDLSANGTDTQYF. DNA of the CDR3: TGTGCCACCAGTGATTTGTCGGCTAACGGGACAGATACGCAGTATTTT.